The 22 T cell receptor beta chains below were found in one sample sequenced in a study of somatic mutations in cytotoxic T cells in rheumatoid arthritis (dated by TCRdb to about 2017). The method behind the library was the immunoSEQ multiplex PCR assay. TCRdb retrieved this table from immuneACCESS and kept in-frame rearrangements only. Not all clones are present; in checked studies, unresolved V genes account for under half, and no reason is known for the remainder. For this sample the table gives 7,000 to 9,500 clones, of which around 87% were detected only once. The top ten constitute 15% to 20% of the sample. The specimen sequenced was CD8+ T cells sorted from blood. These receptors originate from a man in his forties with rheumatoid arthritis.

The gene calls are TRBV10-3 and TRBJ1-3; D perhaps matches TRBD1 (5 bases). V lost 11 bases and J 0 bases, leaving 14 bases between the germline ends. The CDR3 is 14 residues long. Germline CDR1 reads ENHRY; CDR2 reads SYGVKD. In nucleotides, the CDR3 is TGTGCCGCTCACGGGGGACCCTCTGGAAACACCATATATTTT. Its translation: CAAHGGPSGNTIYF.

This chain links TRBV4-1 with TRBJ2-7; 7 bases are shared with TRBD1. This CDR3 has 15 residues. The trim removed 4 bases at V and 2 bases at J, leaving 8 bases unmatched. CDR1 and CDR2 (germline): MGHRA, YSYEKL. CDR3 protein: CASSRETGNAYEQYF. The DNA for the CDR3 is TGCGCCAGCAGCCGGGAGACAGGGAATGCCTACGAGCAGTACTTC.

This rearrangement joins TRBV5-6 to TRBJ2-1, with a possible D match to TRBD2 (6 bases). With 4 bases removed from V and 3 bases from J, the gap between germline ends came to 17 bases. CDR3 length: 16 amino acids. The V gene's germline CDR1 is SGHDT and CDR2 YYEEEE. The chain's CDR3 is CASSARRSGHYNEQFF. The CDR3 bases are TGTGCCAGCAGCGCGCGACGTAGCGGCCACTACAATGAGCAGTTCTTC.

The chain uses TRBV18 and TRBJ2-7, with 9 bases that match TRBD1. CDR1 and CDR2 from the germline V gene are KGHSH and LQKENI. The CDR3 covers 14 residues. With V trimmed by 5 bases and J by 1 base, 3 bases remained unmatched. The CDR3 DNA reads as TGTGCCAGCTCAACCGGGACAGGGTCCTACGAGCAGTACTTC. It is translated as CASSTGTGSYEQYF.

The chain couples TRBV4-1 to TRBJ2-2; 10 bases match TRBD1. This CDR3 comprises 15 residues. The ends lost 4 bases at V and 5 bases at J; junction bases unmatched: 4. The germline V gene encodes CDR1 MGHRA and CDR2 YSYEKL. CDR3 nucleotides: TGCGCCAGCAGCCCCCGGGACAGGGGAACCGGGGAGCTGTTTTTT. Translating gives CASSPRDRGTGELFF.

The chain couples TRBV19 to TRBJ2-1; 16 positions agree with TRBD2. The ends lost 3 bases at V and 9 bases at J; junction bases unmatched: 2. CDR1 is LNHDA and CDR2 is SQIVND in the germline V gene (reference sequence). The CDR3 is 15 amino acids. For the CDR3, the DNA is TGTGCCAGTAGTATGGGACTAGCGGGGGGGCGTGAGCAGTTCTTC. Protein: CASSMGLAGGREQFF. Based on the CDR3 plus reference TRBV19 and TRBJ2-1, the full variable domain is DGGITQSPKYLFRKEGQNVTLSCEQNLNHDAMYWYRQDPGQGLRLIYYSQIVNDFQKGDIAEGYSVSREKKESFPLTVTSAQKNPTAFYLCASSMGLAGGREQFFGPGTRLTVL.

This chain's CDR3 is CASSSQGYTEAFF. The CDR3 bases are TGTGCCAGCAGCTCACAGGGATACACTGAAGCTTTCTTT. The chain is built from TRBV5-6 and TRBJ1-1; possibly TRBD1 for D (6 bases). CDR1 is SGHDT and CDR2 is YYEEEE in the germline V gene. This CDR3 has 13 amino acids. V lost 3 bases, J lost 3 bases, and 9 bases lay in between.

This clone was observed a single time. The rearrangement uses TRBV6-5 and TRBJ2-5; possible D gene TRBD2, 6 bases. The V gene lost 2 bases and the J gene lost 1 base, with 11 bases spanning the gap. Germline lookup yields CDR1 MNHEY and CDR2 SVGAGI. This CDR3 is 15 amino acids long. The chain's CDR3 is CASSYTAGIQETQYF. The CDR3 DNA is TGTGCCAGCAGTTACACGGCGGGGATCCAAGAGACCCAGTACTTC.

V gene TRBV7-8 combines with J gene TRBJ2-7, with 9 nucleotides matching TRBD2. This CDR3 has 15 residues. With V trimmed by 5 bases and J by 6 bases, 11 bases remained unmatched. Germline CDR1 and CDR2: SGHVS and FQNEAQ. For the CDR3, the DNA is TGTGCCAGCAGCCCCACTTCTAGCGGGGCGGGCGAGCAGTACGTC. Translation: CASSPTSSGAGEQYV.

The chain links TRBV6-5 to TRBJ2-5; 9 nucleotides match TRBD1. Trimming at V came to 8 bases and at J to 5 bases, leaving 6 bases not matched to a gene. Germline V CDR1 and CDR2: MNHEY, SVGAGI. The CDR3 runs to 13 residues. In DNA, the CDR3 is TGTGCCAGCGGGGGACAGGGAGGTGAGACCCAGTACTTC. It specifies CASGGQGGETQYF.

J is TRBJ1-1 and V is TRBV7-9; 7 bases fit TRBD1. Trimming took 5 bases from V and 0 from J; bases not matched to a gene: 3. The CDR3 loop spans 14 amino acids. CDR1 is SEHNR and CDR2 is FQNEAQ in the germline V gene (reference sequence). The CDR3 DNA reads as TGTGCCAGCAGCCAAGACAGGGTGAACACTGAAGCTTTCTTT. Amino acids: CASSQDRVNTEAFF.

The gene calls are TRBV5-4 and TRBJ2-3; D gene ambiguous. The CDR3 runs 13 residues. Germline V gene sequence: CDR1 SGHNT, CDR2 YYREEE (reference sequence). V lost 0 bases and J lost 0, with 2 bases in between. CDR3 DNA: TGTGCCAGCAGCTTGGCTAGCACAGATACGCAGTATTTT. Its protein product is CASSLASTDTQYF.

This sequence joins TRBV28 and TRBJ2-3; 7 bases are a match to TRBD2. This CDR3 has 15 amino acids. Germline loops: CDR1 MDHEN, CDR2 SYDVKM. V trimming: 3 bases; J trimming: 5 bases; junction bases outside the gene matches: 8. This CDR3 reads CASSFRRGVGDTQYF. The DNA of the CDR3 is TGTGCCAGCAGTTTTCGACGGGGGGTCGGAGATACGCAGTATTTT. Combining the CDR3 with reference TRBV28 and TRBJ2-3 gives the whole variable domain DVKVTQSSRYLVKRTGEKVFLECVQDMDHENMFWYRQDPGLGLRLIYFSYDVKMKEKGDIPEGYSVSREKKERFSLILESASTNQTSMYLCASSFRRGVGDTQYFGPGTRLTVL.

The CDR3 nucleotides read TGTGCCAGCAGCGAGGGGGGGGGTGATGAAAAACTGTTTTTT. This gives the protein CASSEGGGDEKLFF. The chain carries TRBV9 and TRBJ1-4; tentatively, D is TRBD1 (6 bases). CDR1 is SGDLS and CDR2 is YYNGEE in the germline V gene. Trimming left V 3 bases short and J 6 bases short, with 12 bases between. CDR3 size: 14 residues. The full variable domain, rest sourced from reference TRBV9 and TRBJ1-4, is DSGVTQTPKHLITATGQRVTLRCSPRSGDLSVYWYQQSLDQGLQFLIQYYNGEERAKGNILERFSAQQFPDLHSELNLSSLELGDSALYFCASSEGGGDEKLFFGSGTQLSVL.

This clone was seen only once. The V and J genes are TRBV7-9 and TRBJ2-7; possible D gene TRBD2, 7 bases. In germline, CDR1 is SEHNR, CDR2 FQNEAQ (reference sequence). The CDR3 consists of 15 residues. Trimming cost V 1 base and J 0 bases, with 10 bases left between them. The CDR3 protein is CASSLVGGPSYEQYF. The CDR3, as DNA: TGTGCCAGCAGCTTAGTGGGGGGGCCCTCCTACGAGCAGTACTTC.

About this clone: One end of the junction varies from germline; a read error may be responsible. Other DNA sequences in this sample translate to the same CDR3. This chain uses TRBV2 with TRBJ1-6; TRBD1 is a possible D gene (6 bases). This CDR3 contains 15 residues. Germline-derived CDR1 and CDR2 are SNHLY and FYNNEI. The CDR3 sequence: CASSEPRDTNSPLHF. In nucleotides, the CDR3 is TGTGCCAGCAGTGAACCCCGGGACACCAATTCCCCCCTCCACTTT.

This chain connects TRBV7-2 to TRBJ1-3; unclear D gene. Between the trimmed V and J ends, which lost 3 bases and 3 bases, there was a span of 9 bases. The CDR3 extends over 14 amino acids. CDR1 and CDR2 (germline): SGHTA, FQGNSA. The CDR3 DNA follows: TGTGCCAGCAGCTTTTACCCGGGTGGAAACACCATATATTTT. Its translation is CASSFYPGGNTIYF.

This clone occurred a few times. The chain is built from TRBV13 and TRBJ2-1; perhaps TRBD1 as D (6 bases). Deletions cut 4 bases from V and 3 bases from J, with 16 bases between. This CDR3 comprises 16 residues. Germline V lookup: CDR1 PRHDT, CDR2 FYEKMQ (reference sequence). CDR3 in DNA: TGTGCCAGCAGCTCACAGGGTGTCTTGGGCTACAATGAGCAGTTCTTC. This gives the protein CASSSQGVLGYNEQFF.

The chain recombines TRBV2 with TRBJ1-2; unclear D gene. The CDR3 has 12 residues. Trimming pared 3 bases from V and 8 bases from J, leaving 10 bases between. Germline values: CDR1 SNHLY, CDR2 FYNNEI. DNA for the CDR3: TGTGCCAGCAGTGACCGTTACGGGGGCTACACCTTC. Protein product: CASSDRYGGYTF.

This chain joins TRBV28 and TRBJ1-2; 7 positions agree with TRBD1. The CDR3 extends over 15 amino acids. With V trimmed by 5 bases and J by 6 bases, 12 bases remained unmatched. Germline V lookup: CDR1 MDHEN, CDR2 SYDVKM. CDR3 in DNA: TGTGCCAGCAGTCCGTGGACAGGCCCTAGGGATGGCTACACCTTC. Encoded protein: CASSPWTGPRDGYTF.

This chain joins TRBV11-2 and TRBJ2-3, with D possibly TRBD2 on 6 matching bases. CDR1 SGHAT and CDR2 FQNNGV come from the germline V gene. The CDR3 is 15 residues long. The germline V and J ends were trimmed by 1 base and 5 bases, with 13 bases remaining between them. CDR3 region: CASSLGVREVDTQYF. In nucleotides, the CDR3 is TGTGCCAGCAGCTTAGGTGTGCGGGAAGTAGATACGCAGTATTTT.

The chain's CDR3 is CASSLDPGTNEKLFF. CDR3 sequence (DNA): TGTGCCAGCAGCTTGGACCCGGGAACTAATGAAAAACTGTTTTTT. J is TRBJ1-4 and V is TRBV5-5; no clear D. Germline V CDR1 and CDR2: SGHKS, YYEKEE (reference sequence). The V gene lost 0 bases and the J gene lost 1 base, with 7 bases spanning the gap. CDR3 length: 15 amino acids.